The clone carrying this T cell receptor beta chain was observed at least ten times. The antigen remains undetermined. Template switching with 5'RACE generated the TCR cDNA and added a universal primer site and UMIs. TCRdb ran MiXCR on the 5' RACE reads and lists one entry per CDR3 protein. The sample lists a few hundred thousand distinct CDR3 sequences; about 7% were seen once. The germline V gene has CDR1 SNHLY and CDR2 FYNNEI. The CDR3 is made up of 15 amino acids. The V end lost 6 bases, the J end lost 2 bases, and 17 bases lay between the germline ends. The data belong to a study of T cells after yellow fever vaccination. The study's findings and limits: The secondary T-cell response peaked on day 5, not day 15, but was weaker.

V and J are TRBV2 and TRBJ2-7; a possible D gene is TRBD2 (6 bases). This receptor was taken from a man younger than 45 who received the YFV17D yellow fever vaccine. This material consisted of CD4+ T cells sorted from PBMCs, taken 15 days after the yellow fever booster vaccination. CDR3 nucleotides: TGTGCCAGCAGAACCGGGACTTTTACAACCTACGAGCAGTACTTC. Translating gives CASRTGTFTTYEQYF.